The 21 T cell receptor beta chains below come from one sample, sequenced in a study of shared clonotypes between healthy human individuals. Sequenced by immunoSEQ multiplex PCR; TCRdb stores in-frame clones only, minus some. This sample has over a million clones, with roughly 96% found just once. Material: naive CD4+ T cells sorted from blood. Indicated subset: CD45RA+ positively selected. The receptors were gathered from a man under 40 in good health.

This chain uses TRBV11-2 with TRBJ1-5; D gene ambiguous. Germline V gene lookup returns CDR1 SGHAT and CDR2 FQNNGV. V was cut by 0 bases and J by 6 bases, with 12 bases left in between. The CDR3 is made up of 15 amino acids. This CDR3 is CASSLDPEGRQPQHF. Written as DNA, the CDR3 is TGTGCCAGCAGCTTAGATCCCGAAGGGCGTCAGCCCCAGCATTTT. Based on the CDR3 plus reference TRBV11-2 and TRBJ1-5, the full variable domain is EAGVAQSPRYKIIEKRQSVAFWCNPISGHATLYWYQQILGQGPKLLIQFQNNGVVDDSQLPKDRFSAERLKGVDSTLKIQPAKLEDSAVYLCASSLDPEGRQPQHFGDGTRLSIL.

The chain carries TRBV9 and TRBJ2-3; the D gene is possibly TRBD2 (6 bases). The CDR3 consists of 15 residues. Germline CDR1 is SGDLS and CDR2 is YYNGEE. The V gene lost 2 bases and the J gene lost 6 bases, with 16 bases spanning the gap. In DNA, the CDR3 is TGTGCCAGCAGCGTGGGGGGATCGAGCGGGGATACGCAGTATTTT. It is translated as CASSVGGSSGDTQYF. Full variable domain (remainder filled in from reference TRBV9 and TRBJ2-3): DSGVTQTPKHLITATGQRVTLRCSPRSGDLSVYWYQQSLDQGLQFLIQYYNGEERAKGNILERFSAQQFPDLHSELNLSSLELGDSALYFCASSVGGSSGDTQYFGPGTRLTVL.

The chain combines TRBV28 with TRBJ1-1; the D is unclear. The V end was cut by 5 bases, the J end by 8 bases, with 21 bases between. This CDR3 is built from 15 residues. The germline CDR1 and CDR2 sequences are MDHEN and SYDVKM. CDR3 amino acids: CASSRPFSDSLEAFF. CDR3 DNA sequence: TGTGCCAGCAGTCGCCCCTTCTCAGATAGCTTAGAAGCTTTCTTT. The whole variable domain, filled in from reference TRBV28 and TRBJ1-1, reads DVKVTQSSRYLVKRTGEKVFLECVQDMDHENMFWYRQDPGLGLRLIYFSYDVKMKEKGDIPEGYSVSREKKERFSLILESASTNQTSMYLCASSRPFSDSLEAFFGQGTRLTVV.

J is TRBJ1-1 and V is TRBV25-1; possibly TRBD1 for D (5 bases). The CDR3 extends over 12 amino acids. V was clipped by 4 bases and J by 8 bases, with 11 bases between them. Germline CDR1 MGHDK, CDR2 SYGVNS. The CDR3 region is CASSGLGGEAFF. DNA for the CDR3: TGTGCCAGCAGTGGGCTCGGGGGGGAAGCTTTCTTT.

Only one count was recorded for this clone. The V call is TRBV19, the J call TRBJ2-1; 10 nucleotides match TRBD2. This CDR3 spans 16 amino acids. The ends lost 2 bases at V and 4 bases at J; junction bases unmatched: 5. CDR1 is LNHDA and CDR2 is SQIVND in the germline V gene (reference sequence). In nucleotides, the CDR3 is TGTGCCAGTAGTATAATCAGGACTAGCGGTTACAATGAGCAGTTCTTC. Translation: CASSIIRTSGYNEQFF. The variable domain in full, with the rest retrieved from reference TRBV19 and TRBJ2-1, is DGGITQSPKYLFRKEGQNVTLSCEQNLNHDAMYWYRQDPGQGLRLIYYSQIVNDFQKGDIAEGYSVSREKKESFPLTVTSAQKNPTAFYLCASSIIRTSGYNEQFFGPGTRLTVL.

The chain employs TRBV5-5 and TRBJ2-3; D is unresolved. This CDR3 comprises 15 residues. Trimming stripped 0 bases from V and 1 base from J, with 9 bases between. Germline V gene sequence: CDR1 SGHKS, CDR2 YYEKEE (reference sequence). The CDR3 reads CASSLEPRGTDTQYF. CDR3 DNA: TGTGCCAGCAGCTTGGAGCCACGGGGCACAGATACGCAGTATTTT.

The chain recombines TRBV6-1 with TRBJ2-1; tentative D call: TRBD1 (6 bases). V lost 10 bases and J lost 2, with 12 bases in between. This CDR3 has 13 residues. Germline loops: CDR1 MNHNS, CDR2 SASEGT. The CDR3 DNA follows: TGTGCCACGACAGGAGTTGCCTACAATGAGCAGTTCTTC. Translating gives CATTGVAYNEQFF.

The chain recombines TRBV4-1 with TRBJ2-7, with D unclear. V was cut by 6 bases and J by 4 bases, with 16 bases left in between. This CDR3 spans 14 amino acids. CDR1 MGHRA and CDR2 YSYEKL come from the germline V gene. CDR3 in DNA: TGCGCCAGCAGAGGAGACGAATTTAGGTACGAGCAGTACTTC. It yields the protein CASRGDEFRYEQYF.

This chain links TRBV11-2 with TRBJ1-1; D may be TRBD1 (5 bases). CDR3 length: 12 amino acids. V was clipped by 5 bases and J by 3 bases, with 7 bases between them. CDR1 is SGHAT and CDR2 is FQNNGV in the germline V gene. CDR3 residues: CASSPGHTEAFF. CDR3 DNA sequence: TGTGCCAGCAGCCCAGGGCACACTGAAGCTTTCTTT.

The CDR3: CASSLDNRGLDEQYF. The CDR3, as DNA: TGTGCCAGCAGCTTGGATAACAGGGGGCTGGACGAGCAGTACTTC. J is TRBJ2-7 and V is TRBV5-6; 9 bases are shared with TRBD1. The V segment lost 0 bases and the J segment 5 bases; nucleotides outside the gene matches: 6. Germline loops: CDR1 SGHDT, CDR2 YYEEEE. This CDR3 is 15 amino acids long.

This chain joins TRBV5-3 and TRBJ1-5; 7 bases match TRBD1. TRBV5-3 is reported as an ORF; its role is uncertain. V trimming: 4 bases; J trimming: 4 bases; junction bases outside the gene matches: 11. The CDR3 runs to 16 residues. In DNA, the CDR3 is TGTGCCAGAAGCCCTCCCGATAGGGGGCCAAATCAGCCCCAGCATTTT. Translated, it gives CARSPPDRGPNQPQHF.

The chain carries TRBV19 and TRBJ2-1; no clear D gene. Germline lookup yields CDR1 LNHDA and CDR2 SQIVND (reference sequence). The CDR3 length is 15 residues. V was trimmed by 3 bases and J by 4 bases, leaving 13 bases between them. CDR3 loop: CASSIGQAGYNEQFF. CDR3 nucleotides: TGTGCCAGTAGTATTGGGCAGGCAGGTTACAATGAGCAGTTCTTC.

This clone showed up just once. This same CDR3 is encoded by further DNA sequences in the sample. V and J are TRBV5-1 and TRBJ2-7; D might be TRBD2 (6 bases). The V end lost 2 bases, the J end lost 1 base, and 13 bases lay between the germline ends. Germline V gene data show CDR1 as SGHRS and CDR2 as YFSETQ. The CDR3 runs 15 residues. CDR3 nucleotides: TGCGCCAGCAGCTTCGGGGGAACCGGATCCTACGAGCAGTACTTC. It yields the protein CASSFGGTGSYEQYF.

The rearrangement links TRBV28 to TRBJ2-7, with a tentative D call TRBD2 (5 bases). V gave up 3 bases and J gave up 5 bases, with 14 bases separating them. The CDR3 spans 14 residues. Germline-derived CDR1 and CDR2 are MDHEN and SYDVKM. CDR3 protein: CASSFFKSGNEQYF. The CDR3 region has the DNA TGTGCCAGCAGTTTTTTTAAGAGCGGTAACGAGCAGTACTTC.

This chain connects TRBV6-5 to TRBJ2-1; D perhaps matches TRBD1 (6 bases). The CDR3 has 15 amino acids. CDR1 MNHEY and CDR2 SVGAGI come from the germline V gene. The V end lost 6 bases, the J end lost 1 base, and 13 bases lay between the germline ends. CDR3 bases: TGTGCCAGCAGAGACGACAGGAGATCCTACAATGAGCAGTTCTTC. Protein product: CASRDDRRSYNEQFF.

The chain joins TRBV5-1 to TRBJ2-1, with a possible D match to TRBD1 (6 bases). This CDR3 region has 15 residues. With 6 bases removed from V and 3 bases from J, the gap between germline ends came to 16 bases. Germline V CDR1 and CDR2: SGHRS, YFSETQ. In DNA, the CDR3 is TGCGCCAGCAAAATGACAGGTTCGGGCTACAATGAGCAGTTCTTC. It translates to CASKMTGSGYNEQFF. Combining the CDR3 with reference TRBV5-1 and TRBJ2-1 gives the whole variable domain KAGVTQTPRYLIKTRGQQVTLSCSPISGHRSVSWYQQTPGQGLQFLFEYFSETQRNKGNFPGRFSGRQFSNSRSEMNVSTLELGDSALYLCASKMTGSGYNEQFFGPGTRLTVL.

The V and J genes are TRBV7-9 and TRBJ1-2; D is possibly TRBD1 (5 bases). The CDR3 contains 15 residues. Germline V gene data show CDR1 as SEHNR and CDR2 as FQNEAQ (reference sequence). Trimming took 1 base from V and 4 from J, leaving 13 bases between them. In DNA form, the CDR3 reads TGTGCCAGCAGCTTAGAAGGGGCGCGGGGCTATGGCTACACCTTC. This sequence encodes CASSLEGARGYGYTF.

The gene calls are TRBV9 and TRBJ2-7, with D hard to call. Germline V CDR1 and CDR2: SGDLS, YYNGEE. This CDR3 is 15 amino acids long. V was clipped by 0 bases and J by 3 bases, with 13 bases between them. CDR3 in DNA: TGTGCCAGCAGCGTAGAAAGTGGCGGACGCTACGAGCAGTACTTC. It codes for CASSVESGGRYEQYF. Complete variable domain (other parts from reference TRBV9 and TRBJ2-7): DSGVTQTPKHLITATGQRVTLRCSPRSGDLSVYWYQQSLDQGLQFLIQYYNGEERAKGNILERFSAQQFPDLHSELNLSSLELGDSALYFCASSVESGGRYEQYFGPGTRLTVT.

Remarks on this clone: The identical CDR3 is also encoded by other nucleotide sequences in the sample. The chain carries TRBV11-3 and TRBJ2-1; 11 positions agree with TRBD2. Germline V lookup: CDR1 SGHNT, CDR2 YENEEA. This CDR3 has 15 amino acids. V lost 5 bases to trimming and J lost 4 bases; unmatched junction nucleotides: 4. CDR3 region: CASSPGTSGYNEQFF. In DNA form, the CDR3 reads TGTGCCAGCAGCCCCGGGACTAGCGGTTACAATGAGCAGTTCTTC.

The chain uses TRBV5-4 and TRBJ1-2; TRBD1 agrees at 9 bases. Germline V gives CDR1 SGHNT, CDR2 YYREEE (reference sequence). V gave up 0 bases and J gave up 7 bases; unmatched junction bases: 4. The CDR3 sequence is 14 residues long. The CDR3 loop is CASSLANRGLGYTF. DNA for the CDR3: TGTGCCAGCAGCTTGGCCAACAGGGGGCTTGGCTACACCTTC.

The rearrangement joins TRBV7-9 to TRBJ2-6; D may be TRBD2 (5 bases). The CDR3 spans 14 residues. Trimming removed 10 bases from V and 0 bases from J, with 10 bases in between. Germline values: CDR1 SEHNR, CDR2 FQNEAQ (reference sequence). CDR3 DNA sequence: TGTGCCACCGTGCGGGTCTCTGGGGCCAACGTCCTGACTTTC. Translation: CATVRVSGANVLTF.